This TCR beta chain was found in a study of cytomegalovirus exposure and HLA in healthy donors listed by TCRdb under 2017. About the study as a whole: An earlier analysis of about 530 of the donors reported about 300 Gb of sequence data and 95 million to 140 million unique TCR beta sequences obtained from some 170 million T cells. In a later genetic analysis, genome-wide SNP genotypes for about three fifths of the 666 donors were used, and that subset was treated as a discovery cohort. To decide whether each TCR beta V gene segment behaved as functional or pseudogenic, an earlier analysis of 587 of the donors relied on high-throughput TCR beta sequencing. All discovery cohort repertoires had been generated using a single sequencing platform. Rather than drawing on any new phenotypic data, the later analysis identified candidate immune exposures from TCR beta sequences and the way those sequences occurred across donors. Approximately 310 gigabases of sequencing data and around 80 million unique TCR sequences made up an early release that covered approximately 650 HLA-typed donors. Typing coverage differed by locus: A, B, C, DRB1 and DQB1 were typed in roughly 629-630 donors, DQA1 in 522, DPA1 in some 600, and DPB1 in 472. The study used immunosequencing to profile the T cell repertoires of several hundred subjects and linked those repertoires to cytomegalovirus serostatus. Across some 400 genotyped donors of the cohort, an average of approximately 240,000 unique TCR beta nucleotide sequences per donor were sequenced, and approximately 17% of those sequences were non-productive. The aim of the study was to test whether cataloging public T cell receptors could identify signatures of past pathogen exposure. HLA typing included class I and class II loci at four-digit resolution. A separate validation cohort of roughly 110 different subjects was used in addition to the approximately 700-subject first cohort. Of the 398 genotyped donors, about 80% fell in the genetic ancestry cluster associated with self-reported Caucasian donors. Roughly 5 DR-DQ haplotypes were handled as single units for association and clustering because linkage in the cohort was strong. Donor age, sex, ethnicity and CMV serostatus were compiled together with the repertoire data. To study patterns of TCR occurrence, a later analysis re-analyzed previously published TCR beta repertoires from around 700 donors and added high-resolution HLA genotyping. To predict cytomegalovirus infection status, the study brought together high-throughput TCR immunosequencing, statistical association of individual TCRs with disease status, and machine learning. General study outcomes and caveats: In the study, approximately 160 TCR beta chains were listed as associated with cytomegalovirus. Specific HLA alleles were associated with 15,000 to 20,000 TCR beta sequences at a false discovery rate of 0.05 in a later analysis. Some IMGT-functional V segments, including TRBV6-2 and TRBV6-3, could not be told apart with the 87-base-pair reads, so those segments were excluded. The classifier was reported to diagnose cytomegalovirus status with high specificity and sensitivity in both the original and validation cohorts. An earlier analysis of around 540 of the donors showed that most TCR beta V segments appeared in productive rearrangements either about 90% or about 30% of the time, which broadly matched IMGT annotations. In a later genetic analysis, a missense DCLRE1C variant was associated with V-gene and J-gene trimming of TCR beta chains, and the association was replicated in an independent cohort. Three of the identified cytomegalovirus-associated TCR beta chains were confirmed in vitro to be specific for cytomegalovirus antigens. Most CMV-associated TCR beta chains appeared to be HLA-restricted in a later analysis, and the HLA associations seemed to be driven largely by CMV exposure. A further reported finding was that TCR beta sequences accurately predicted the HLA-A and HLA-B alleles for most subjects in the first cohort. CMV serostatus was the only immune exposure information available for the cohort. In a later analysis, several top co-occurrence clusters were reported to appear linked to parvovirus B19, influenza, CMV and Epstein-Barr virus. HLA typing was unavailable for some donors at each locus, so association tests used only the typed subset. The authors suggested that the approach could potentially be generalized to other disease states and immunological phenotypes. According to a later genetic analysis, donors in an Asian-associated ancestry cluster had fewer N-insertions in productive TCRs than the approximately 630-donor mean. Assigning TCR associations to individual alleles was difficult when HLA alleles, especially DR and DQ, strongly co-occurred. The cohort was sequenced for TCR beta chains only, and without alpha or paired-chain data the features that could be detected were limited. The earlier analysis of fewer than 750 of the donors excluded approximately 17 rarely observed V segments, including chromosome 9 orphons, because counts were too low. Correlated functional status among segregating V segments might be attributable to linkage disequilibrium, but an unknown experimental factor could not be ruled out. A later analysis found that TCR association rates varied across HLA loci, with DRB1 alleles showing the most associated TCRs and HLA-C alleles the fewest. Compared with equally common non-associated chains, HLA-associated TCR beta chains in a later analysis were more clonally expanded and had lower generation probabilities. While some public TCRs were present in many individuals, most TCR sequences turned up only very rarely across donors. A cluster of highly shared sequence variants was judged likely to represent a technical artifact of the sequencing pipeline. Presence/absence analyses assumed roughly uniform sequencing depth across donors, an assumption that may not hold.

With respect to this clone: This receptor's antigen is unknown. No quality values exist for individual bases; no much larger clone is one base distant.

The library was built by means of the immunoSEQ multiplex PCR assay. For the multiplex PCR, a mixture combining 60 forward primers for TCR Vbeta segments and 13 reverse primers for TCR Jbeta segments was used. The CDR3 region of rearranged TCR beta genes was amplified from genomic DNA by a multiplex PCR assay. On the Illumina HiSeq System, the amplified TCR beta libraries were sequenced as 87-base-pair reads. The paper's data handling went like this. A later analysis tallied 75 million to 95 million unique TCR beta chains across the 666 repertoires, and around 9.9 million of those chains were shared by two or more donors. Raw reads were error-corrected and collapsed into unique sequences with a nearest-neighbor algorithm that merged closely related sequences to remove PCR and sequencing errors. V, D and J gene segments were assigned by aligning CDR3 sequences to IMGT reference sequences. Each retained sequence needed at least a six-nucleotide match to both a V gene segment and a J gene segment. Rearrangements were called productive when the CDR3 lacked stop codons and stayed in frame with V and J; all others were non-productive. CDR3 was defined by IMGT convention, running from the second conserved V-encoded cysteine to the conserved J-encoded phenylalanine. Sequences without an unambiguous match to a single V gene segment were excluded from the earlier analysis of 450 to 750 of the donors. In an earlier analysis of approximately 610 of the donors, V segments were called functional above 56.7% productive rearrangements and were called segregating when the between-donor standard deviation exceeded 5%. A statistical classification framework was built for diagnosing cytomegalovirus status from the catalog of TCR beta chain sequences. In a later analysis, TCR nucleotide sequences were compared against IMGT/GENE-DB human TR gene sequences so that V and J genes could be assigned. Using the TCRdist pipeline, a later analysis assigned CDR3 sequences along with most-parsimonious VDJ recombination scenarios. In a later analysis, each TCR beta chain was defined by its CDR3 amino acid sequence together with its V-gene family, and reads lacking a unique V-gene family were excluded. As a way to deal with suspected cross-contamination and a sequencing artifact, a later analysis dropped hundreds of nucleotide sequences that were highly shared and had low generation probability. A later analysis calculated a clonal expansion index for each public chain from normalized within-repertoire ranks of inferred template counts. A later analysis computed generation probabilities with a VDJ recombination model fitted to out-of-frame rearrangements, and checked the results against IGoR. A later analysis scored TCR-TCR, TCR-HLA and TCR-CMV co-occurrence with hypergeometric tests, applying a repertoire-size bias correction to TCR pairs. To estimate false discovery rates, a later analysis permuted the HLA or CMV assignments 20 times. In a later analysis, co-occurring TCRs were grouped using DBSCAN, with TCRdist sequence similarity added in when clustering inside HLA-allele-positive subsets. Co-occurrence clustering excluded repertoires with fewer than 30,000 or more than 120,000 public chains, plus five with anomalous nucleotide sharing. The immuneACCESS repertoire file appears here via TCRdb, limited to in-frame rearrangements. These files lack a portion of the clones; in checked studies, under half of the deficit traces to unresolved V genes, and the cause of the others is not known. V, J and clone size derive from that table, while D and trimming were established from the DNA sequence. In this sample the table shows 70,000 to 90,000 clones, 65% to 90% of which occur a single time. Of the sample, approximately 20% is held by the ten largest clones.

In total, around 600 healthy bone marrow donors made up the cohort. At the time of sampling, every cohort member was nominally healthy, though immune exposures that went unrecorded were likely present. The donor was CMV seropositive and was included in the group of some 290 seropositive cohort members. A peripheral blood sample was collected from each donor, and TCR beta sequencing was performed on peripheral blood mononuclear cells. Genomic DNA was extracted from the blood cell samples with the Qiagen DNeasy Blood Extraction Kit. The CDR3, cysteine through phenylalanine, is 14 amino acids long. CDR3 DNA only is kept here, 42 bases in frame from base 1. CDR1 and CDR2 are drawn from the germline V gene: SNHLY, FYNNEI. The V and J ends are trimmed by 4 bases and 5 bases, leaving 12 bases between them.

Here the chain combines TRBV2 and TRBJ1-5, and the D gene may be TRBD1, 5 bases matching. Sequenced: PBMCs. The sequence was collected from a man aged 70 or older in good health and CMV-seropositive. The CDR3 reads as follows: CASSGQGKHQPQHF. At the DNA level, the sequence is TGTGCCAGCAGTGGGCAGGGAAAACATCAGCCCCAGCATTTT. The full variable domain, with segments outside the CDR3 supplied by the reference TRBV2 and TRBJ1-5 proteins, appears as EPEVTQTPSHQVTQMGQEVILRCVPISNHLYFYWYRQILGQKVEFLVSFYNNEISEKSEIFDDQFSVERPDGSNFTLKIRSTKLEDSAMYFCASSGQGKHQPQHFGDGTRLSIL.